This T cell receptor beta chain was sequenced during a study of response to subunit inactivated influenza vaccine. Study-wide results and caveats: Each seasonal influenza vaccination recruits few new T cells, the authors suggested.

A remark on this clonotype: Its antigen is not known.

The V gene's germline CDR1 is LGHNA and CDR2 YSLEER. There are 14 residues in the CDR3. The germline V and J ends were trimmed by 0 bases and 7 bases, with 12 bases remaining between them. TCRdb ran MiXCR on the RT-PCR reads and lists one entry per CDR3 protein. The data hold about 500,000 distinct CDR3 sequences, with approximately 16% observed a single time. The specimen comprised CD4+ T cells sorted from PBMCs, sampled about 24 months after vaccination. The TCR originated in a man between 50 and 75 years old who received an inactivated influenza vaccine. J is TRBJ2-5 and V is TRBV4-3; a possible D gene is TRBD1 (5 bases). CDR3 DNA: TGCGCCAGCAGCCAAGATAGGGGTTTGGGGACCCAGTACTTC. Translation gives CASSQDRGLGTQYF.